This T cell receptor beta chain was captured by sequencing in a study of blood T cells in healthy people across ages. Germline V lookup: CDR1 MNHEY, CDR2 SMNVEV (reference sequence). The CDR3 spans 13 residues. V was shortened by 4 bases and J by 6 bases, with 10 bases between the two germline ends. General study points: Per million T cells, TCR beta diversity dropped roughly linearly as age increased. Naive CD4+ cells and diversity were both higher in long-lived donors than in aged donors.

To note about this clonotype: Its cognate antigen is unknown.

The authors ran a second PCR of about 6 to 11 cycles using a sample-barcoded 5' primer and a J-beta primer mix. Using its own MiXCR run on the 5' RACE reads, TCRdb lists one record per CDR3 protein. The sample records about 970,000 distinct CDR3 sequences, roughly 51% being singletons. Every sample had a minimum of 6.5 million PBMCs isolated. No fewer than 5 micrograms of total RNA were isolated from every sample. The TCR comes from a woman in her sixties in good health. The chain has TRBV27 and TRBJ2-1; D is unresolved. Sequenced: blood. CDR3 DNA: TGTGCCAGCAGTTCCCGACTCTTCAATGAGCAGTTCTTC. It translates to CASSSRLFNEQFF.